This T cell receptor beta chain appears in the sequencing data of a study of T cells in Graves' hyperthyroidism and ophthalmopathy. Study-level findings and limits: Blood also showed most of the thyroid clonotypes that were expanded above 0.001.

This clonotype has at least ten counts. What it binds is unknown. Regions amplified from RNA transcripts were the TCR beta CDR3 regions. RT-PCR in the first round (using the HTBI primer set) targeted the TCR CDR3. TCRdb ran MiXCR on the multiplex PCR reads and lists one entry per CDR3 protein. The sample lists roughly 660,000 distinct CDR3 sequences, approximately 15% occurring once. The material sequenced was blood. This receptor was taken from a man aged 50-60 years with Graves' hyperthyroidism.

The CDR3 is CASSVPFGDTQYF. The CDR3 DNA is TGTGCCAGCAGCGTACCCTTTGGAGATACGCAGTATTTT. V gene TRBV9 combines with J gene TRBJ2-3; no firm D call. V lost 1 base, J lost 5 bases, and 8 bases lay in between. In germline, CDR1 is SGDLS, CDR2 YYNGEE. The CDR3 loop spans 13 amino acids. Based on the CDR3 plus reference TRBV9 and TRBJ2-3, the full variable domain is DSGVTQTPKHLITATGQRVTLRCSPRSGDLSVYWYQQSLDQGLQFLIQYYNGEERAKGNILERFSAQQFPDLHSELNLSSLELGDSALYFCASSVPFGDTQYFGPGTRLTVL.